Here is one T cell receptor beta chain with its context. Its antigen remains unknown. This sample's TCRbeta library carried unique molecular identifier barcodes. TCRdb recomputed calls from the PCR reads with MiXCR, one row per CDR3 protein. Here the sample spans 500,000 or so distinct CDR3 sequences, roughly 11% being singletons. The sample comes from a study of T-cell reconstitution after alpha-beta-depleted transplantation in children. The CDR3 sequence is 16 residues long. Per germline, CDR1 LGHNA and CDR2 YSLEER. V dropped 0 bases and J dropped 5; count of bases not matched to a gene: 7. Study observations and caveats: Fresh T-cell production supplied most of the T-cell counts and diversity seen one year after transplant. About two months after transplant, alpha-beta T cells reportedly came from several hundred expanded graft clones.

This sample comprised PBMCs, mostly from graft donor cells, obtained 180 days after TCRalphabeta/CD19-depleted stem cell transplant. The TCR was taken from a female patient aged 2-15 years who had a stem cell transplant for aplastic anemia, so the T cells may come from the graft donor. The V gene is TRBV4-3, the J gene TRBJ2-3, with 8 positions matching TRBD2. CDR3 in amino acids: CASSQEWTGGIDTQYF. In DNA, the CDR3 is TGCGCCAGCAGCCAAGAATGGACGGGAGGGATAGATACGCAGTATTTT.